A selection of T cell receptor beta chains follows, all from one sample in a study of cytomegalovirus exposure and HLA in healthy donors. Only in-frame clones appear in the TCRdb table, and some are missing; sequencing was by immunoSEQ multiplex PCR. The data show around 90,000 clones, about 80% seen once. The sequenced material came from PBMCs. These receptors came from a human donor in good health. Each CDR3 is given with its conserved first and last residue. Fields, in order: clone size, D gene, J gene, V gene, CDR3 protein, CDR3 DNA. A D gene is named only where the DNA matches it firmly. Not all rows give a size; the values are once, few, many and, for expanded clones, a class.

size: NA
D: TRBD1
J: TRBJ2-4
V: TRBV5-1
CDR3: CASSSGDRGMGKNIQYF
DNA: TGCGCCAGCAGCTCGGGGGACAGGGGGATGGGCAAAAACATTCAGTACTTC

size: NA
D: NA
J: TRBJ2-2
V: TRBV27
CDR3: CASRSSTSNTGELFF
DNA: TGTGCCAGCAGGTCCTCGACATCGAACACCGGGGAGCTGTTTTTT

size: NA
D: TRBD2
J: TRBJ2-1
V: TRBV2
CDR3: CASSWTSGIEQFF
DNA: TGTGCCAGCAGTTGGACTAGCGGTATTGAGCAGTTCTTC

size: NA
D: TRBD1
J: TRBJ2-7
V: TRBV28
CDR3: CASSPGQAGHEQYF
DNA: TGTGCCAGCAGTCCGGGACAGGCGGGGCACGAGCAGTACTTC

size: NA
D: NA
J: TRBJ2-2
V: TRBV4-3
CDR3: CASSQEGRNTGELFF
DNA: TGCGCCAGCAGCCAAGAGGGGAGAAACACCGGGGAGCTGTTTTTT

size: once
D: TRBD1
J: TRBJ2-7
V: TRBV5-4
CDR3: CASSPGQVASYEQYF
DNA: TGTGCCAGCAGCCCGGGACAGGTAGCCTCCTACGAGCAGTACTTC

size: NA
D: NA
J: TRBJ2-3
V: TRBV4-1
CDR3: CASTSRDTTDTQYF
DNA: TGCGCCAGCACCTCACGGGACACCACAGATACGCAGTATTTT

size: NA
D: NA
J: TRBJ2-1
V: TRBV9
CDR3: CASSVEQGNEQFF
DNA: TGTGCCAGCAGCGTAGAACAGGGCAATGAGCAGTTCTTC

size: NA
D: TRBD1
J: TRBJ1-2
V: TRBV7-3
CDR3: CASSLDGTEGYYGYTF
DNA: TGTGCCAGCAGCTTAGACGGGACAGAAGGTTACTATGGCTACACCTTC

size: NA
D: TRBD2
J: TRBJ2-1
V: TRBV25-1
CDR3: CASSEWLAGGYNEQFF
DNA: TGTGCCAGCAGTGAATGGCTAGCGGGAGGGTACAATGAGCAGTTCTTC

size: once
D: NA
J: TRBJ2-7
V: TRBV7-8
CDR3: CASSTRLDEQYF
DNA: TGTGCCAGCAGCACGAGGCTGGACGAGCAGTACTTC

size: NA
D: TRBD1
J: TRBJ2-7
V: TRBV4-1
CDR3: CASSHDGTGALEQYF
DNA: TGCGCCAGCAGCCACGATGGGACAGGGGCCCTCGAGCAGTACTTC

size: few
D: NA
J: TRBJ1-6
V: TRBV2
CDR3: CASTPLTGGNSPLHF
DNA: TGTGCCAGCACCCCTTTGACAGGCGGAAATTCACCCCTCCACTTT

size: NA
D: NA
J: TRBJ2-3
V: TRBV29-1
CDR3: CSVDPGDTQYF
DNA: TGCAGCGTTGATCCGGGGGATACGCAGTATTTT

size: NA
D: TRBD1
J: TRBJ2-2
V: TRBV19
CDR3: CASTPDRGVVAGELFF
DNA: TGTGCCAGTACCCCGGACAGGGGAGTTGTCGCCGGGGAGCTGTTTTTT

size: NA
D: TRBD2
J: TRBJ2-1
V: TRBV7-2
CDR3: CASSPGTSGGAYNEQFF
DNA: TGTGCCAGCAGCCCGGGGACTAGCGGGGGGGCTTACAATGAGCAGTTCTTC

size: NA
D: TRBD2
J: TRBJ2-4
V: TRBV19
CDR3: CASSRTSGRARENIQYF
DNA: TGTGCCAGTAGTCGGACTAGCGGGAGGGCCAGAGAGAACATTCAGTACTTC

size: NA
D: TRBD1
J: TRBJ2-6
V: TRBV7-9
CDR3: CASSRRTGPGANVLTF
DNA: TGTGCCAGCAGCCGTCGGACAGGGCCTGGGGCCAACGTCCTGACTTTC

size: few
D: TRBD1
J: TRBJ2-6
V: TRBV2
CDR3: CANGQASRGANVLTF
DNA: TGTGCCAATGGACAGGCCTCGAGGGGGGCCAACGTCCTGACTTTC

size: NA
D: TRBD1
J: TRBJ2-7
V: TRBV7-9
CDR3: CASSPRTGGNEQYF
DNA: TGTGCCAGCAGCCCCAGGACAGGGGGGAACGAGCAGTACTTC

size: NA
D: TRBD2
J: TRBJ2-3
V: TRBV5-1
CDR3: CASSLFSGGPTGTDTQYF
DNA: TGCGCCAGCAGCTTGTTTAGCGGGGGGCCGACAGGCACAGATACGCAGTATTTT

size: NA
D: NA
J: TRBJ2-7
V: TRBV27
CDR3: CASSLGLGYEQYF
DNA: TGTGCCAGCAGTTTGGGACTTGGCTACGAGCAGTACTTC

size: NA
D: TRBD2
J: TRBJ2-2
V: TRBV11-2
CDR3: CASSPRLASRAGELFF
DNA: TGTGCCAGCAGCCCACGACTAGCTAGTAGGGCCGGGGAGCTGTTTTTT

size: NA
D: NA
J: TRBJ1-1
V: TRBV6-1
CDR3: CASSELRHSEAFF
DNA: TGTGCCAGCAGTGAACTGAGACATTCTGAAGCTTTCTTT

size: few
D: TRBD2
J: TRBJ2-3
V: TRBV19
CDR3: CATAASGGTDTQYF
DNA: TGTGCCACTGCCGCCAGCGGGGGCACAGATACGCAGTATTTT

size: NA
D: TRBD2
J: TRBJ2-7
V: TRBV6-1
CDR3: CASLELAGDEQYF
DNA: TGTGCCAGCTTAGAACTAGCGGGAGACGAGCAGTACTTC

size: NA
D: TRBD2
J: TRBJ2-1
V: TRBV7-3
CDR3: CASSAGTSVSSYNEQFF
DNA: TGTGCCAGCAGCGCCGGGACTAGCGTTAGCTCCTACAATGAGCAGTTCTTC

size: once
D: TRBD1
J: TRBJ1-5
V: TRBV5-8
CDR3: CASSLGTGGRGNQPQHF
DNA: TGTGCCAGCAGCTTGGGGACAGGCGGGAGGGGCAATCAGCCCCAGCATTTT

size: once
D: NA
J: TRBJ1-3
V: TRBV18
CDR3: CASSPLPGGSSGNTIYF
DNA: TGTGCCAGCTCACCACTCCCGGGGGGCAGTTCTGGAAACACCATATATTTT

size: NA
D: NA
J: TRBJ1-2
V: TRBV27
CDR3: CASSPPGFYGYTF
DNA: TGTGCCAGCAGTCCCCCGGGGTTCTATGGCTACACCTTC

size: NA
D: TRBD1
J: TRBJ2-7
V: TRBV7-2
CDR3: CASRKPTDREYEQYF
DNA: TGTGCCAGCAGAAAACCGACGGACAGGGAGTACGAGCAGTACTTC

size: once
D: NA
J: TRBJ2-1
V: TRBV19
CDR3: CASSIGGEQFF
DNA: TGTGCCAGTAGTATCGGAGGTGAGCAGTTCTTC

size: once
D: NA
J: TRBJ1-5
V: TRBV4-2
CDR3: CASSQDFEGAQPQHF
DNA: TGTGCCAGCAGCCAAGATTTTGAGGGTGCTCAGCCCCAGCATTTT

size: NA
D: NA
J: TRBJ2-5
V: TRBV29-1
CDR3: CSVDNQETQYF
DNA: TGCAGCGTAGACAACCAAGAGACCCAGTACTTC

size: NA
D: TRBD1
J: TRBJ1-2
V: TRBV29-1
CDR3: CSVRPAGTGLYGYTF
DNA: TGCAGCGTTCGCCCAGCAGGGACAGGATTATATGGCTACACCTTC

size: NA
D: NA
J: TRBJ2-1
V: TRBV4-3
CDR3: CASSQDALLSSYNEQFF
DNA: TGCGCCAGCAGCCAAGATGCGCTATTGAGCTCCTACAATGAGCAGTTCTTC

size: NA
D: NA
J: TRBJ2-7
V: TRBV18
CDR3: CASSSGFDYEQYF
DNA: TGTGCCAGCTCGTCAGGGTTTGACTACGAGCAGTACTTC

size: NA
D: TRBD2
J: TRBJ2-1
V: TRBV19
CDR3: CASSIAIRLAATYNEQFF
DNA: TGTGCCAGTAGTATAGCAATCCGCCTAGCGGCTACCTACAATGAGCAGTTCTTC

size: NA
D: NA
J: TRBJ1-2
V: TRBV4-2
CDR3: CASSQGTPQDYGYTF
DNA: TGTGCCAGCAGCCAAGGTACCCCGCAGGACTATGGCTACACCTTC

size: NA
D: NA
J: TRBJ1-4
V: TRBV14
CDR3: CASSAHTGLLGEKLFF
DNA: TGTGCCAGCAGCGCCCACACAGGGCTCTTAGGTGAAAAACTGTTTTTT

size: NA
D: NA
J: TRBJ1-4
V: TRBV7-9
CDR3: CASGPGGNNEKLFF
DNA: TGTGCCAGCGGGCCGGGGGGGAATAATGAAAAACTGTTTTTT

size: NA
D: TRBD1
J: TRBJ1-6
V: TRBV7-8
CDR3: CASSLETGRNSPLHF
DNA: TGTGCCAGCAGCCTGGAGACAGGGAGGAATTCACCCCTCCACTTT

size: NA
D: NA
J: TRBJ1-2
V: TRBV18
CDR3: CASSRQGRGGDYGYTF
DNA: TGTGCCAGCTCACGCCAAGGGCGGGGAGGCGACTATGGCTACACCTTC

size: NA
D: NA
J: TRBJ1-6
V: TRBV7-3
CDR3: CASSLTPGPPLHF
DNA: TGTGCCAGCAGCTTAACTCCAGGGCCACCCCTCCATTTT

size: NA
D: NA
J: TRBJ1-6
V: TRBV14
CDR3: CASRDDRNSPLHF
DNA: TGTGCCAGCAGGGACGACAGAAATTCACCCCTCCACTTT

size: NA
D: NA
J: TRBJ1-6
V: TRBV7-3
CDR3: CASSLGRADSPLHF
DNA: TGTGCCAGCAGCCTCGGGAGGGCAGATTCACCCCTCCACTTT